The present TCR beta chain was sequenced within a study of blood T cell repertoires in COVID-19. Across the study: T cells, B-cell-depleted T cells, or PBMCs provided the cDNA or gDNA that served as material.

Here immunoSEQ multiplex PCR was the method, and the copy in TCRdb shows in-frame clones only, minus some. Counted here are some 310,000 clones, roughly 88% occurring once; the ten biggest clones make up 2.9%. The CDR3 has 15 amino acids. CDR1 is SGDLS, CDR2 YYNGEE, per germline. V lost 0 bases, J lost 2 bases, and 10 bases lay in between. The rearrangement uses TRBV9 and TRBJ2-3, with D perhaps matching TRBD1 (5 bases). Sequencing was carried out using peripheral blood. This TCR was sampled from a woman aged 25 to 45 with COVID-19, enrolled during active disease. The CDR3 coding sequence is TGTGCCAGCAGCGTAGCAGGGCAATACACAGATACGCAGTATTTT. Amino acid sequence: CASSVAGQYTDTQYF. Supplemented by reference TRBV9 and TRBJ2-3, the full variable domain reads DSGVTQTPKHLITATGQRVTLRCSPRSGDLSVYWYQQSLDQGLQFLIQYYNGEERAKGNILERFSAQQFPDLHSELNLSSLELGDSALYFCASSVAGQYTDTQYFGPGTRLTVL.